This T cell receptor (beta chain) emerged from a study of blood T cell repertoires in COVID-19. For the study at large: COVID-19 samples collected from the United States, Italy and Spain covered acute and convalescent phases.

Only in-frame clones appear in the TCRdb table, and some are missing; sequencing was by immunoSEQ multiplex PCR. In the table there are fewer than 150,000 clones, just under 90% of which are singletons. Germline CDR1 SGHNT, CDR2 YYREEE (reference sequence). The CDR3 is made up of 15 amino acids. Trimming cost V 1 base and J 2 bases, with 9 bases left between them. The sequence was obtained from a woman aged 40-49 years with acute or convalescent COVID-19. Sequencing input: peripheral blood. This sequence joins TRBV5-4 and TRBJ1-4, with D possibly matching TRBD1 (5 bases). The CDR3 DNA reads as TGTGCCAGCAGCTTGCGGGGGAGTACTAATGAAAAACTGTTTTTT. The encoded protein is CASSLRGSTNEKLFF.